A single sample is the source of the 19 T cell receptor beta chains below, sequenced in a study of T cell clonality in common variable immunodeficiency (dated by TCRdb to 2013 to 2016). Points the paper makes about the study in general: CVID TCRbeta sequences reportedly showed fewer deletions and N-nucleotide insertions and lacked highly modified clones with 13 or more V deletions.

The library was made by the immunoSEQ multiplex PCR assay. Sourced from immuneACCESS, this table was stored by TCRdb with only in-frame sequences that have V and J called. A share of the clones is absent; for the studies checked, an unresolved V gene accounts for under half, and the remainder has no known explanation. This sample is represented by 30,000 or so clones, with no singletons among them. The ten largest clonotypes hold just over 3% of the sample. No antigen is known for these receptors. Source material: peripheral blood mononuclear cells. Source of these receptors: a human donor with common variable immunodeficiency.

Points on this clone: Read coverage stops 3 residues before the CDR3 terminus; the germline J gene supplies the remainder. This chain joins TRBV7-8 and TRBJ2-7, with a tentative D call TRBD1 (6 bases). The CDR3 totals 16 residues. Germline lookup yields CDR1 SGHVS and CDR2 FQNEAQ. Trimming pared 2 bases from V and 0 bases from J, leaving 14 bases between. The CDR3 loop is CASSLIITGPSYEQYF. CDR3 bases read: TGTGCCAGCAGCTTAATAATTACAGGGCCCTCCTACGAG.

Notes on this clone: The read ends 3 residues before the CDR3 terminus; that terminus is restored from the germline J gene. The chain combines TRBV5-5 with TRBJ2-5; perhaps TRBD1 as D (6 bases). Deletions cut 4 bases from V and 5 bases from J, with 12 bases between. CDR3 size: 13 residues. CDR1 and CDR2 from the germline V gene are SGHKS and YYEKEE (reference sequence). The sequenced part of the CDR3 DNA is TGTGCCAGCAGCCGCGGACAGATTGAGACC. As protein: CASSRGQIET. The CDR3, in full, reads CASSRGQIETQYF. The full variable domain, its missing parts supplied by reference TRBV5-5 and TRBJ2-5, is DAGVTQSPTHLIKTRGQQVTLRCSPISGHKSVSWYQQVLGQGPQFIFQYYEKEERGRGNFPDRFSARQFPNYSSELNVNALLLGDSALYLCASSRGQIETQYFGPGTRLLVL.

Many counts were recorded for this clone. The read ends 3 residues shy of where the CDR3 ends; the end is completed using the germline J gene. The rearrangement uses TRBV11-3 and TRBJ1-6, with 7 positions matching TRBD1. J was trimmed by 5 bases and V by 5 bases; bases with no gene match: 3. CDR3 length: 14 residues. Germline V lookup: CDR1 SGHNT, CDR2 YENEEA. CDR3 loop: CASSRTGNNSPLHF. CDR3 DNA, as far as it was read: TGTGCCAGCAGCCGGACAGGAAATAATTCACCC.

In its sample, this clone was seen a few times. The sequenced fragment ends 3 residues before the CDR3 boundary, so the rest is inferred from the germline J gene. The gene calls are TRBV19 and TRBJ1-5, with D possibly being TRBD1 (6 bases). CDR1 is LNHDA, CDR2 SQIVND, per germline (reference sequence). This CDR3 comprises 16 residues. V was cut by 5 bases and J by 3 bases, with 17 bases left in between. The covered CDR3 bases are TGTGCCAGTAGTGCCTCGGGGGGGCGGATCAATCAGCCC. This sequence encodes CASSASGGRINQP. The CDR3, in full, reads CASSASGGRINQPQHF.

This clone showed up many times. With the read ending 3 residues before the CDR3 end, the germline J gene is used to fill in that end. The V gene is TRBV7-3, the J gene TRBJ1-6, with D perhaps TRBD1 (6 bases). From germline, CDR1 is SGHTA and CDR2 FQGTGA. The CDR3 has 13 residues. With 5 bases removed from V and 9 bases from J, the gap between germline ends came to 11 bases. The sequenced part of the CDR3 DNA is TGTGCCAGCAGCCTCGACAGGTTTTCACCC. It is translated as CASSLDRFSP. The CDR3 reads in full as CASSLDRFSPLHF.

Notes on this clone: The CDR3 extends 3 residues past the end of the read, so its final part is completed from the germline J gene. The chain uses TRBV2 and TRBJ2-5, with TRBD2 identical over 11 bases. V lost 6 bases to trimming and J lost 4 bases; unmatched junction nucleotides: 10. The germline V gene encodes CDR1 SNHLY and CDR2 FYNNEI. CDR3 length: 16 amino acids. Incomplete CDR3 DNA: TGTGCCAGCAGCGTCCTGCTAGCGGGGGGACGAGAGACC. This encodes CASSVLLAGGRET. The complete CDR3 sequence is CASSVLLAGGRETQYF. Full variable domain (outside the CDR3, taken from reference TRBV2 and TRBJ2-5): EPEVTQTPSHQVTQMGQEVILRCVPISNHLYFYWYRQILGQKVEFLVSFYNNEISEKSEIFDDQFSVERPDGSNFTLKIRSTKLEDSAMYFCASSVLLAGGRETQYFGPGTRLLVL.

This clone was counted a few times. The observed sequence ends 3 residues before the CDR3 terminus, with the missing tail filled in from the germline J gene. V gene TRBV7-6 combines with J gene TRBJ2-4, with 8 bases lining up with TRBD1. V lost 0 bases, J lost 8 bases, and 12 bases stayed unmatched. CDR1 is SGHVS and CDR2 is FNYEAQ in the germline V gene. This CDR3 has 17 residues. The CDR3 reads CASSLAPLQGGVYIQYF. Partial CDR3 DNA: TGTGCCAGCAGCTTAGCCCCTTTACAGGGGGGTGTTTACATT. The variable domain in full, completed from reference TRBV7-6 and TRBJ2-4, reads GAGVSQSPRYKVTKRGQDVALRCDPISGHVSLYWYRQALGQGPEFLTYFNYEAQQDKSGLPNDRFSAERPEGSISTLTIQRTEQRDSAMYRCASSLAPLQGGVYIQYFGAGTRLSVL.

In its sample, this clone was seen a few times. From the germline J gene comes the end of the CDR3, since the read stops 3 residues before it. The rearrangement links TRBV30 to TRBJ1-1; 12 bases are a match to TRBD1. Germline V gene lookup returns CDR1 GTSNPN and CDR2 SVGIG (reference sequence). The CDR3 has 15 amino acids. The CDR3 bases that were read are TGTGCCTGGGACGATCCGGGGACAGGGGGCATAAAA. It codes for CAWDDPGTGGIK. The whole CDR3 protein reads CAWDDPGTGGIKAFF.

This clone was seen many times. The CDR3 DNA, read in part, is TGCAGCGCCGTTGGGATTACAGGGTATGGAACTGAA. Translated, it gives CSAVGITGYGTE. The whole CDR3 sequence is CSAVGITGYGTEAFF. This chain connects TRBV29-1 to TRBJ1-1, with D perhaps TRBD1 (6 bases). The read ends 3 residues before the CDR3 terminus; that terminus is restored from the germline J gene. Germline V gene data show CDR1 as SQVTM and CDR2 as ANQGSEA. The CDR3 length is 15 residues. V lost 7 bases to trimming and J lost 5 bases, with 23 bases between them.

For this clone: The CDR3 extends 3 residues past the end of the read, so its final part is completed from the germline J gene. The chain recombines TRBV11-2 with TRBJ2-2; 9 bases are a match to TRBD1. The V gene's germline CDR1 is SGHAT and CDR2 FQNNGV. This CDR3 has 15 residues. The CDR3 protein is CASSWGQGPPGRLFF. Incomplete CDR3 DNA: TGTGCCAGCAGCTGGGGACAGGGACCCCCCGGGCGG.

A few counts support this clone. The read comes to an end 3 residues before the CDR3 does, leaving the germline J gene to fill in the end. The J gene is TRBJ2-7, the V gene TRBV5-5; D unresolved. Trimming left V 4 bases short and J 4 bases short, with 9 bases between. The CDR3 has 12 residues. Germline V gene sequence: CDR1 SGHKS, CDR2 YYEKEE (reference sequence). Incomplete CDR3 DNA: TGTGCCAGCAGCCCCAGAGTGTACGAG. This gives the protein CASSPRVYE. The full CDR3 protein is CASSPRVYEQYF. The full variable domain, in which reference TRBV5-5 and TRBJ2-7 provide the parts outside the CDR3, is DAGVTQSPTHLIKTRGQQVTLRCSPISGHKSVSWYQQVLGQGPQFIFQYYEKEERGRGNFPDRFSARQFPNYSSELNVNALLLGDSALYLCASSPRVYEQYFGPGTRLTVT.

As concerns this clone: The read terminates 3 residues ahead of where the CDR3 ends, so the germline J gene completes it. The chain uses TRBV2 and TRBJ2-7; 8 bases fit TRBD1. The V segment lost 6 bases and the J segment 4 bases; nucleotides outside the gene matches: 8. The germline V gene encodes CDR1 SNHLY and CDR2 FYNNEI. The CDR3 is made up of 14 amino acids. CDR3 sequence reads: CASRTGQGAYEQYF. The sequenced part of the CDR3 DNA is TGTGCCAGCAGGACCGGGCAGGGGGCGTACGAG. Based on the CDR3 plus reference TRBV2 and TRBJ2-7, the full variable domain is EPEVTQTPSHQVTQMGQEVILRCVPISNHLYFYWYRQILGQKVEFLVSFYNNEISEKSEIFDDQFSVERPDGSNFTLKIRSTKLEDSAMYFCASRTGQGAYEQYFGPGTRLTVT.

In the case of this clone: The CDR3 is cut off 3 residues early in the read; its end comes from the germline J gene. This rearrangement joins TRBV5-1 to TRBJ2-3, with 8 bases lining up with TRBD2. The CDR3 is 16 amino acids. V lost 4 bases and J lost 2; bases outside the gene matches: 9. CDR1 and CDR2 from the germline V gene are SGHRS and YFSETQ. The CDR3 loop reads CASSLSTSAHTDTQYF. The CDR3 DNA, read in part, is TGCGCCAGCAGCCTCTCGACTAGCGCCCACACAGATACG.

With respect to this clone: The read stops 3 residues short of the end of the CDR3; the missing end is completed from the germline J gene. The rearrangement uses TRBV7-9 and TRBJ2-2; 8 bases are a match to TRBD2. The CDR3 is made up of 15 amino acids. Per the germline V gene, CDR1 is SEHNR and CDR2 is FQNEAQ (reference sequence). V was pared by 5 bases and J by 4 bases, with 6 bases of the junction left unmatched. The CDR3 sequence is CASSDRGGGTGELFF. The part of the CDR3 DNA that was read is TGTGCCAGCAGCGACCGGGGGGGCGGCACCGGGGAG.

As concerns this clone: The read is 3 residues too short to cover the CDR3 end, so that end is filled in from the germline J gene. This chain links TRBV2 with TRBJ1-5; D gene uncertain. Germline-derived CDR1 and CDR2 are SNHLY and FYNNEI. This CDR3 comprises 13 residues. The germline V and J ends were trimmed by 6 bases and 0 bases, with 6 bases remaining between them. Partial CDR3 DNA: TGTGCCAGCAGCCTAGATAGCAATCAGCCC. As protein: CASSLDSNQP. From start to end, the CDR3 is CASSLDSNQPQHF.

Comments on this clone: The read comes to an end 3 residues before the CDR3 does, leaving the germline J gene to fill in the end. This rearrangement joins TRBV19 to TRBJ2-3; TRBD2 matches at 9 bases. The CDR3 covers 15 residues. The ends lost 3 bases at V and 1 base at J; junction bases unmatched: 2. The germline CDR1 and CDR2 sequences are LNHDA and SQIVND (reference sequence). The part of the CDR3 DNA that was read is TGTGCCAGTAGTATTAGCGGGGGAGGCACAGATACG. Translated: CASSISGGGTDT. Given in full, the CDR3 is CASSISGGGTDTQYF.

This clone was counted ten times or more. The read ends 3 residues early relative to the CDR3; the germline J gene fills the gap. The rearrangement links TRBV20-1 to TRBJ2-3; TRBD1 might be the D (5 bases). Trimming left V 6 bases short and J 2 bases short, with 18 bases between. In germline, CDR1 is DFQATT, CDR2 SNEGSKA (reference sequence). This CDR3 is 15 amino acids long. The DNA read from the CDR3 is TGCAGTGCCTCTTCTGGTGGGGCGAACACAGATACG. Its protein is CSASSGGANTDT. The entire CDR3 protein reads CSASSGGANTDTQYF.

This clone was found many times. The missing CDR3 end, 3 residues past where the read stops, is filled in from the germline J gene. The chain recombines TRBV18 with TRBJ1-1; D gene uncertain. Trimming left V 4 bases short and J 5 bases short, with 17 bases between. There are 15 residues in the CDR3. Per germline, CDR1 KGHSH and CDR2 LQKENI. The CDR3: CASSLQPGLWTEAFF. Partial CDR3 DNA: TGTGCCAGCTCACTACAACCGGGGTTATGGACTGAA.

This clone was detected a few times. The read gets to within 3 residues of the CDR3 end, and the germline J gene fills in the rest. V and J are TRBV7-9 and TRBJ2-5; 10 nucleotides match TRBD2. This CDR3 is 14 amino acids long. Trimming took 5 bases from V and 2 from J; bases not matched to a gene: 2. Looked up from germline, CDR1 is SEHNR and CDR2 is FQNEAQ (reference sequence). The CDR3 loop reads CASSLGLAQETQYF. CDR3 bases read: TGTGCCAGCAGCCTGGGACTAGCGCAAGAGACC. Full variable domain (rest looked up from reference TRBV7-9 and TRBJ2-5): DTGVSQNPRHKITKRGQNVTFRCDPISEHNRLYWYRQTLGQGPEFLTYFQNEAQLEKSRLLSDRFSAERPKGSFSTLEIQRTEQGDSAMYLCASSLGLAQETQYFGPGTRLLVL.